This record concerns one T cell receptor (beta chain) sequence. This clone was recorded only once. Its antigen is not yet known. It has no much larger one-base neighbor in the sample; base qualities were not kept. The germline V gene supplies CDR1 KGHSH and CDR2 LQKENI. From its cysteine to its phenylalanine, the CDR3 spans 13 amino acids. Of the read, only the CDR3 DNA is kept; its 39 bases are in frame from base 1. V sheds 4 bases and J sheds 4 bases, leaving 10 bases between their ends. The sequenced samples came from patients who had active juvenile idiopathic arthritis. Sorting was carried out immediately after cells were thawed, and dead cells were excluded with Live/Dead Fixable Near-IR Stain. Library construction relied on the immunoSEQ multiplex PCR assay. An external provider carried out the TCRbeta CDR3 sequencing as a commercial service. The study's own analysis went as follows. The analyses used productive nucleotide sequences together with amino acid sequences obtained by in silico translation. Diversity was measured as Renyi entropy over a range of alpha values, and the median of 200 repeated subsamples was taken to equalise sample size. Pairwise repertoire distance was calculated as one minus the Chao-modified Jaccard index to correct for under-sampling and was used for clustering. Frequency-weighted overlap with synovial clonotypes was calculated over 200 sample sizes with 200 draws without replacement at each size, and the overlap was reported at the size of the smaller sample. TCRdb took this table from immuneACCESS and kept in-frame rearrangements with V and J called. Such tables lack part of the clones; where checked against another copy, unresolved V genes explain under half of the gap, and the rest is unexplained. Clone size and V and J calls were adopted from that table, with D and trimming inferred from the DNA. For this sample the table gives roughly 13,000 clones, of which approximately 88% were detected only once. The biggest ten clones account for approximately 4% of the sample.

The sample comes from a study of circulating and synovial CD4+ cells in juvenile arthritis (dated by TCRdb to 2013 to 2014). At the level of the whole study: TCRbeta CDR3 repertoires of circulating HLA-DR+ CD4 T cells, bulk blood CD4 T cells and synovial CD4 T cells were compared within each patient. The goal of repertoire sequencing was to confirm that a circulating synovial-like CD4 T cell subset was enriched in synovial clonotypes.

What the authors observed across the whole study: The difference between circulating pathogenic-like lymphocytes and bulk blood T cells was not detected by traditional Vbeta family usage analysis. Because T cell genome counts in CPL samples and bulk blood CD4 samples differed by at least an order of magnitude, sample-size effects were addressed. Circulating pathogenic-like lymphocytes clustered together with synovial T cells and shared a substantially larger fraction of CDR3 sequences with synovium than bulk blood did. Synovial and circulating pathogenic-like lymphocyte repertoires were less diverse than bulk blood CD4 repertoires, and some CPL samples were as oligoclonal as synovium. Because overlap with synovium was found to increase with sequencing depth, the full repertoire overlap was likely underestimated by the measured shared-clonotype fractions.

The sequence links TRBV18 to TRBJ1-1; perhaps TRBD1 is the D gene, with 5 bases matching. Sequencing input: CD4+ T cells from synovial fluid. The clonotype comes from a human patient with juvenile idiopathic arthritis. Some clones in this sample may be carry-over from other donors' samples. This receptor carries the CDR3 CASSQTESTEAFF. The nucleotide sequence reads TGTGCCAGCTCACAGACAGAATCCACTGAAGCTTTCTTT. The variable domain in full, with residues beyond the CDR3 obtained from the reference TRBV18 and TRBJ1-1 genes, is NAGVMQNPRHLVRRRGQEARLRCSPMKGHSHVYWYRQLPEEGLKFMVYLQKENIIDESGMPKERFSAEFPKEGPSILRIQQVVRGDSAAYFCASSQTESTEAFFGQGTRLTVV.